This T cell receptor beta chain was sequenced during a study of T-cell reconstitution after alpha-beta-depleted transplantation in children. Researchers prepared the TCRbeta library using unique molecular identifiers, the study reports. One entry per CDR3 protein results from TCRdb running MiXCR on the PCR reads. There are around 420,000 distinct CDR3 sequences in the sample; around 15% occur only once, and approximately 28% lies in the top ten. About this clonotype: What it binds is unknown.

Broader study findings: Counts and diversity of T cells one year after transplant came mostly from newly produced T cells. Recipient T cells and thymic progenitors that survived were the source of the high TCRbeta diversity seen at day 60 in some patients. Several hundred expanded graft clones reportedly gave rise to the alpha-beta T cells present about two months after transplant.

Germline V gives CDR1 KGHDR, CDR2 SFDVKD. The CDR3 length is 16 residues. V lost 5 bases to trimming and J lost 7 bases, with 20 bases between them. The chain is built from TRBV24-1 and TRBJ2-1; D is perhaps TRBD2 (6 bases). The sequencing here drew on PBMCs, mostly from graft donor cells, taken 360 days after TCRalphabeta/CD19-depleted stem cell transplant. This TCR derives from a boy under two years old who had a stem cell transplant for Wiskott-Aldrich syndrome, so the T cells may come from the graft donor. CDR3 in amino acids: CATSAPTSKRGNEQFF. Written as DNA, the CDR3 is TGTGCCACCAGTGCCCCCACGAGCAAACGGGGGAATGAGCAGTTCTTC.